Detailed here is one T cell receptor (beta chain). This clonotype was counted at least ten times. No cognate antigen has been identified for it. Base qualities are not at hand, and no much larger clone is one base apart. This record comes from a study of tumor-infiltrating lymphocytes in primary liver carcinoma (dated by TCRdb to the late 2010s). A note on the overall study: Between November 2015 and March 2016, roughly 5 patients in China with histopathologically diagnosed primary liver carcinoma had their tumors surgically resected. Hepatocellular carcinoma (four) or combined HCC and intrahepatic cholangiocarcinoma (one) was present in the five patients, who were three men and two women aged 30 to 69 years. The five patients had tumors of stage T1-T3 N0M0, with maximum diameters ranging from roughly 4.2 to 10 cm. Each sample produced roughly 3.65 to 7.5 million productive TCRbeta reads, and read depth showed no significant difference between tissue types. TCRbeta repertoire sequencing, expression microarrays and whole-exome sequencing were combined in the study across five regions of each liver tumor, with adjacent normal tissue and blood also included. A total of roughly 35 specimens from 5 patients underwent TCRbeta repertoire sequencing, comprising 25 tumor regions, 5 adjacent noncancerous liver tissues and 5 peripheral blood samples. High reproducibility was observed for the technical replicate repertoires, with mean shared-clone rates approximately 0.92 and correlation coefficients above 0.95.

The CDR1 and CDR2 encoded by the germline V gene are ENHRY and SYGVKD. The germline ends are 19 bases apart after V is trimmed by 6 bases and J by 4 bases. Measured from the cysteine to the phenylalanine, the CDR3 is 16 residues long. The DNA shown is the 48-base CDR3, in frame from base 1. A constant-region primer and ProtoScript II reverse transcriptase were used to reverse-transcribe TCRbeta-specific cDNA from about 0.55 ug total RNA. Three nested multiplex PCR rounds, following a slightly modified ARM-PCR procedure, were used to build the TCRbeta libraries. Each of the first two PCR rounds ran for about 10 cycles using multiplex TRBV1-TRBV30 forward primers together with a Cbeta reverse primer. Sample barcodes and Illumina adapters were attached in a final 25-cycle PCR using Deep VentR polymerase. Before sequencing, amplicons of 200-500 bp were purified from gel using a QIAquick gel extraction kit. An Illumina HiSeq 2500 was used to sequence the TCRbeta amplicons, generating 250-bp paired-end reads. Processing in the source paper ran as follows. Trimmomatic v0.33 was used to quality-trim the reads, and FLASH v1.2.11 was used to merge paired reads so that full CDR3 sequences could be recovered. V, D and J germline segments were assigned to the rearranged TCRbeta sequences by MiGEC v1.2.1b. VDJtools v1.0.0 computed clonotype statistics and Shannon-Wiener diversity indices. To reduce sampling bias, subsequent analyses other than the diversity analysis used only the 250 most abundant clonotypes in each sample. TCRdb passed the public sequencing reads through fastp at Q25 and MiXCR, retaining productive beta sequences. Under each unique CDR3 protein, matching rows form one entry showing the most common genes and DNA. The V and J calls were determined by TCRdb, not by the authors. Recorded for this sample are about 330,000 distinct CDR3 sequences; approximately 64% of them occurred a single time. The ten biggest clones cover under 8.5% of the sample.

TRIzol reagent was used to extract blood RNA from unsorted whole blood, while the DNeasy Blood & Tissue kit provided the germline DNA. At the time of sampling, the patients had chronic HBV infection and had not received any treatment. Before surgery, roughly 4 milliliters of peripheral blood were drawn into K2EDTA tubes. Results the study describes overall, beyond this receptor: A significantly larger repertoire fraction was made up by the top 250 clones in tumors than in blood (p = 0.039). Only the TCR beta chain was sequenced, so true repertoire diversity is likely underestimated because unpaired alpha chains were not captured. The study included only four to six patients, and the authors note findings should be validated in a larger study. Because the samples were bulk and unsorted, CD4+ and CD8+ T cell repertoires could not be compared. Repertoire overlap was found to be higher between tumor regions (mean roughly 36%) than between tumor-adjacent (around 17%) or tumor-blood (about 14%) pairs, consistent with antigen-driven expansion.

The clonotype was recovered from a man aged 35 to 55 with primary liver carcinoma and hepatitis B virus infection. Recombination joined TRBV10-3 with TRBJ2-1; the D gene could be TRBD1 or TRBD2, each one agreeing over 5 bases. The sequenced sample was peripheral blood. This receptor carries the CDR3 CAISISGTEAYNEQFF. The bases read TGTGCCATCAGCATCTCCGGGACGGAGGCATACAATGAGCAGTTCTTC.